The 27 T cell receptor beta chains in this list originate from one sample, sequenced in a study of OX40 agonist ivuxolimab in advanced cancers. Method: immunoSEQ multiplex PCR; TCRdb's copy keeps in-frame clones and lacks some. The sample holds some 74,000 clones, approximately 90% seen once. Specimen: CD4+ or CD8+ T cells sorted from blood, collected in a trial of the OX40 agonist ivuxolimab. The source is an adult with an advanced solid tumor such as melanoma, head and neck, liver or kidney cancer.

This chain uses TRBV7-9 with TRBJ2-1; a weak D match, TRBD2 (5 bases). From germline, CDR1 is SEHNR and CDR2 FQNEAQ (reference sequence). CDR3 length: 12 residues. Trimming pared 1 base from V and 9 bases from J, leaving 7 bases between. The CDR3 nucleotides are TGTGCCAGCAGCTTAGTCGGGATTGAGCAGTTCTTC. Translating it yields CASSLVGIEQFF.

V and J are TRBV6-6 and TRBJ1-4; D may be TRBD1 (5 bases). Between the trimmed V and J ends, which lost 7 bases and 5 bases, there was a span of 11 bases. This CDR3 has 13 amino acids. Germline CDR1 and CDR2: MNHNY and SVGAGI (reference sequence). CDR3 protein: CASKGRTNEKLFF. The CDR3 nucleotides read TGTGCCAGCAAAGGGCGGACAAATGAAAAACTGTTTTTT.

This chain joins TRBV7-6 and TRBJ1-5; D is ambiguous. The CDR3 covers 13 residues. The germline V and J ends were trimmed by 0 bases and 0 bases, with 0 bases remaining between them. Germline V CDR1 and CDR2: SGHVS, FNYEAQ. The CDR3 reads CASSLASNQPQHF. DNA for the CDR3: TGTGCCAGCAGCTTAGCTAGCAATCAGCCCCAGCATTTT.

This clone occurred once. The chain is built from TRBV9 and TRBJ2-7; 12 positions match TRBD2. This CDR3 has 15 residues. Trimming removed 3 bases from V and 6 bases from J; junction bases left unmatched: 7. Germline CDR1 reads SGDLS; CDR2 reads YYNGEE. CDR3 coding DNA: TGTGCCAGCAGCGCCAGACTAGCGGGAGTGGCCGAGCAGTACTTC. Protein sequence: CASSARLAGVAEQYF.

This sequence joins TRBV5-8 and TRBJ2-2; the match to TRBD2 covers 9 bases. Germline assignment: CDR1 SGHTS and CDR2 YDEGEE. CDR3 size: 15 residues. V was clipped by 4 bases and J by 5 bases; unmatched bases: 6. In DNA, the CDR3 is TGTGCCAGCAGCCCGGGGACTAGCAGAACCGGGGAGCTGTTTTTT. Translation gives CASSPGTSRTGELFF.

This clone was recorded only once. J is TRBJ2-2 and V is TRBV11-2, with 8 positions matching TRBD1. This CDR3 spans 15 amino acids. Trimming at V came to 3 bases and at J to 5 bases, leaving 5 bases not matched to a gene. Germline CDR1 SGHAT, CDR2 FQNNGV. For the CDR3, the DNA is TGTGCCAGCAGCTTCGACAGGGGAACGACCGGGGAGCTGTTTTTT. Protein sequence: CASSFDRGTTGELFF.

This clone was seen only once. V gene TRBV10-3 combines with J gene TRBJ2-3; TRBD1 aligns across 7 bases. J lost 6 bases, V lost 5 bases, and 2 bases had no gene match. Per germline, CDR1 ENHRY and CDR2 SYGVKD. This CDR3 has 12 amino acids. The CDR3 coding sequence is TGTGCCATCAGTACAGGGGCCGATACGCAGTATTTT. Its protein product is CAISTGADTQYF.

The chain employs TRBV2 and TRBJ2-7; D unclear. The length of the CDR3 is 12 residues. Trimming removed 6 bases from V and 2 bases from J, with 8 bases in between. The germline V gene encodes CDR1 SNHLY and CDR2 FYNNEI. The CDR3 coding sequence is TGTGCCAGCAGGCAAGACACCTACGAGCAGTACTTC. This codes for CASRQDTYEQYF.

This clone appeared a single time. V and J are TRBV28 and TRBJ1-4; tentative D call: TRBD1 (5 bases). Germline lookup yields CDR1 MDHEN and CDR2 SYDVKM. The CDR3 is made up of 14 amino acids. V lost 6 bases and J lost 4, with 12 bases in between. CDR3 nucleotides: TGTGCCAGCAGCCTCGGAGGGGTTAATGAAAAACTGTTTTTT. This translates into CASSLGGVNEKLFF.

This chain uses TRBV6-1 with TRBJ1-1, with a weak D call TRBD1 (5 bases). Trimming stripped 3 bases from V and 0 bases from J, with 17 bases between. Germline V CDR1 and CDR2: MNHNS, SASEGT. The CDR3 has 17 amino acids. The CDR3 coding sequence is TGTGCCAGCAGTGATCCTCCGGGACGGATTATGAACACTGAAGCTTTCTTT. Encoded protein: CASSDPPGRIMNTEAFF.

A single count supports this clone. The V call is TRBV18, the J call TRBJ2-7, with D tentatively TRBD2 (6 bases). V lost 2 bases and J lost 2, with 16 bases in between. There are 16 residues in the CDR3. The germline V gene encodes CDR1 KGHSH and CDR2 LQKENI. The CDR3 sequence is CASSPSRGGATYEQYF. DNA for the CDR3: TGTGCCAGCTCACCAAGCAGAGGCGGGGCTACCTACGAGCAGTACTTC.

This chain joins TRBV7-8 and TRBJ1-2; D is unclear. Germline-derived CDR1 and CDR2 are SGHVS and FQNEAQ. The CDR3 has 14 amino acids. Between the trimmed V and J ends, which lost 2 bases and 1 base, there was a span of 8 bases. The CDR3 nucleotides read TGTGCCAGCAGCTTACAAACAGTTAACTATGGCTACACCTTC. Translation gives CASSLQTVNYGYTF.

The CDR3 reads CASSPVLGTDTQYF. In DNA form, the CDR3 reads TGTGCCAGCTCACCAGTATTGGGGACAGATACGCAGTATTTT. This chain connects TRBV18 to TRBJ2-3; D is unclear. This CDR3 comprises 14 residues. V lost 2 bases and J 3 bases, leaving 9 bases between the germline ends. Germline V gene sequence: CDR1 KGHSH, CDR2 LQKENI.

CDR3 amino acids: CASSGHEQFF. The CDR3 nucleotides read TGTGCCAGCAGTGGACATGAGCAGTTCTTC. The chain employs TRBV2 and TRBJ2-1; D gene ambiguous. V shed 4 bases and J shed 8 bases, with 3 bases lying between them. This CDR3 is built from 10 residues. From germline, CDR1 is SNHLY and CDR2 FYNNEI.

The V gene is TRBV28, the J gene TRBJ2-2; 8 nucleotides align to TRBD1. Germline CDR1 is MDHEN and CDR2 is SYDVKM. This CDR3 has 14 amino acids. Losses at the gene ends were 3 bases for V and 6 bases for J; bases not matched to a gene: 3. The CDR3, as DNA: TGTGCCAGCAGTTTGCAGGGGGCCGCCGGGGAGCTGTTTTTT. Its protein is CASSLQGAAGELFF.

In this sample, this clone turned up a few times. The gene calls are TRBV28 and TRBJ2-7, with 7 bases matching TRBD2. Germline CDR1 reads MDHEN; CDR2 reads SYDVKM. This CDR3 contains 15 residues. V shed 4 bases, J shed 2 bases, and the junction held 8 bases outside the gene matches. CDR3 sequence reads: CASSSFRAGAYEQYF. CDR3 nucleotides: TGTGCCAGCAGTTCCTTCCGGGCGGGAGCCTACGAGCAGTACTTC.

The chain has TRBV7-3 and TRBJ2-5; a weak D match, TRBD2 (5 bases). V lost 2 bases to trimming and J lost 7 bases, with 14 bases between them. The CDR3 spans 14 residues. CDR1 SGHTA and CDR2 FQGTGA come from the germline V gene. CDR3 coding DNA: TGTGCCAGCAGCTTATCCAGGACTGCGGGGACCCAGTACTTC. It specifies CASSLSRTAGTQYF.

This chain links TRBV19 with TRBJ1-2; 9 bases map to TRBD1. The ends lost 4 bases at V and 4 bases at J; junction bases unmatched: 4. Germline values: CDR1 LNHDA, CDR2 SQIVND (reference sequence). CDR3 size: 14 residues. CDR3 coding DNA: TGTGCCAGTAGTACGGGACAGGGCGGCTATGGCTACACCTTC. Its translation is CASSTGQGGYGYTF.

This clone occurred a few times. The chain couples TRBV7-9 to TRBJ2-5, with 10 bases matching TRBD2. Germline assignment: CDR1 SEHNR and CDR2 FQNEAQ (reference sequence). V lost 7 bases and J lost 4; bases outside the gene matches: 6. The CDR3 contains 14 residues. CDR3 loop: CASIQIAGGETQYF. In DNA, the CDR3 is TGTGCCAGCATCCAAATAGCGGGAGGAGAGACCCAGTACTTC.

This clone was seen only once. The chain employs TRBV19 and TRBJ2-1, with 12 nucleotides matching TRBD2. Germline values: CDR1 LNHDA, CDR2 SQIVND (reference sequence). The CDR3 covers 16 residues. V shed 4 bases, J shed 6 bases, and the junction held 7 bases outside the gene matches. The CDR3 region is CASSRLAGVGPNEQFF. CDR3 DNA: TGTGCCAGTAGTAGACTAGCGGGAGTCGGTCCCAATGAGCAGTTCTTC.

The rearrangement uses TRBV13 and TRBJ2-7; tentative D call: TRBD2 (5 bases). V was shortened by 3 bases and J by 5 bases, with 11 bases between the two germline ends. The V gene's germline CDR1 is PRHDT and CDR2 FYEKMQ (reference sequence). There are 13 residues in the CDR3. For the CDR3, the DNA is TGTGCCAGCAGCTTGGTGAGGGCAGACGAGCAGTACTTC. The encoded protein is CASSLVRADEQYF.

The V call is TRBV6-5, the J call TRBJ2-7, with 7 bases identical to TRBD1. The CDR3 consists of 15 residues. V shed 6 bases, J shed 2 bases, and the junction held 10 bases outside the gene matches. CDR1 is MNHEY, CDR2 SVGAGI, per germline. The CDR3 bases are TGTGCCAGCAGCGTACGACAGGGTGGGACCTACGAGCAGTACTTC. Residues: CASSVRQGGTYEQYF.

The chain combines TRBV19 with TRBJ2-5; TRBD1 is a possible D gene (8 bases). The germline gives CDR1 LNHDA, CDR2 SQIVND (reference sequence). The V and J ends lost 6 bases and 0 bases respectively, with 14 bases between them. CDR3 length: 15 amino acids. The CDR3 reads CASRRTGRDQETQYF. Written as DNA, the CDR3 is TGTGCCAGTAGAAGGACAGGGAGGGACCAAGAGACCCAGTACTTC.

This clone has just one count. This sequence joins TRBV15 and TRBJ2-1; D possibly uses TRBD1 or TRBD2 (5 bases each). The CDR3 is made up of 14 amino acids. Germline V gene lookup returns CDR1 LNHNV and CDR2 YYDKDF (reference sequence). Between the trimmed V and J ends, which lost 3 bases and 6 bases, there was a span of 12 bases. DNA of the CDR3: TGTGCCACCAGCAGGGGGGTTGGAGGCAATGAGCAGTTCTTC. Translating it yields CATSRGVGGNEQFF. Full variable domain (missing parts from reference TRBV15 and TRBJ2-1): DAMVIQNPRYQVTQFGKPVTLSCSQTLNHNVMYWYQQKSSQAPKLLFHYYDKDFNNEADTPDNFQSRRPNTSFCFLDIRSPGLGDTAMYLCATSRGVGGNEQFFGPGTRLTVL.

The CDR3 DNA is TGTGCCAGTAGTATCTCTATTACAGGGAGGACTTACGAGCAGTACTTC. Translating gives CASSISITGRTYEQYF. The genes are TRBV19 and TRBJ2-7, with D perhaps TRBD1 or TRBD2 (6 bases each). Germline V gene sequence: CDR1 LNHDA, CDR2 SQIVND (reference sequence). The ends were cut back, 3 bases at V and 4 bases at J, with 19 bases in the middle. This CDR3 contains 16 residues.

This clone was detected once. This chain joins TRBV7-2 and TRBJ1-2; D is possibly TRBD1 (5 bases). There are 13 residues in the CDR3. Trimming pared 5 bases from V and 5 bases from J, leaving 12 bases between. Germline CDR1 reads SGHTA; CDR2 reads FQGNSA. CDR3 residues: CASSPAGQYGYTF. The CDR3 coding sequence is TGTGCCAGCAGCCCCGCGGGGCAATATGGCTACACCTTC. Filled out from reference TRBV7-2 and TRBJ1-2, the complete variable domain reads GAGVSQSPSNKVTEKGKDVELRCDPISGHTALYWYRQSLGQGLEFLIYFQGNSAPDKSGLPSDRFSAERTGGSVSTLTIQRTQQEDSAVYLCASSPAGQYGYTFGSGTRLTVV.

The J gene is TRBJ2-7, the V gene TRBV19; 8 positions match TRBD1. The V segment lost 5 bases and the J segment 7 bases; nucleotides outside the gene matches: 13. CDR3 length: 15 residues. Germline V gene data show CDR1 as LNHDA and CDR2 as SQIVND (reference sequence). CDR3 sequence (DNA): TGTGCCAGTAGTCCAATAGGGACAGGCCGTCGGGAGCAGTACTTC. Amino acid sequence: CASSPIGTGRREQYF.